This T cell receptor (beta chain) was recovered during a study of shared clonotypes between healthy human individuals. Study observations and caveats: Naive CD4 clonotypes were shared across a few donors at roughly 4.6%. As a rule, naive subsets had a larger estimated richness than memory subsets.

Concerning this clone itself: Antigen unknown.

This table comes from immunoSEQ multiplex PCR, and its TCRdb copy is limited to in-frame clones, with some not included. Among 660,000 or so clones, approximately 96% were seen once, and the ten largest hold approximately 0.12%. Naive CD8 cells comprised CD45RO-negative, CCR7-positively selected cells, excluding terminally differentiated effector memory CD45RA+ cells. The study enrolled healthy HIV-negative adults without recent acute infections or vaccinations as donors. V lost 9 bases and J lost 2; bases outside the gene matches: 6. The germline V gene encodes CDR1 MDHEN and CDR2 SYDVKM. This CDR3 is built from 14 residues.

The clonotype was recovered from a woman under 40 in good health. The specimen sequenced was naive CD8+ T cells sorted from blood. The J gene is TRBJ2-1, the V gene TRBV28, with 8 nucleotides matching TRBD2. The CDR3 protein is CASKAGVAYNEQFF. CDR3 coding DNA: TGTGCCAGTAAAGCGGGAGTCGCCTACAATGAGCAGTTCTTC.